These 17 T cell receptor beta chains share one sample of origin, sequenced in a study of CD8+ T cells in alopecia areata. Treatment: oral pan-JAK inhibitor, 5-10 mg twice daily. In each case, RNA was isolated and then reverse transcribed into cDNA as the sequencing template. Method: immunoSEQ multiplex PCR; TCRdb's copy keeps in-frame clones and lacks some. The sample contains about 160,000 clones, about three fifths of which appear only once. The sequenced sample was CD4+ T cells sorted from blood, obtained at week 4, from a patient treated with tofacitinib. The origin of the receptors is a human donor with alopecia areata.

This sequence joins TRBV9 and TRBJ1-6, with 12 bases lining up with TRBD1. Germline CDR1 reads SGDLS; CDR2 reads YYNGEE. The CDR3 consists of 16 residues. V lost 4 bases, J lost 10 bases, and 9 bases stayed unmatched. The CDR3 DNA sequence: TGTGCCAGCAGCAGGGACAGGGGGCAATCACGATCACCCCTCCACTTT. Protein product: CASSRDRGQSRSPLHF.

This rearrangement joins TRBV30 to TRBJ2-7, with 9 bases matching TRBD2. J gave up 6 bases and V 0 bases, and 15 bases lay outside the gene matches. Germline V gene data show CDR1 as GTSNPN and CDR2 as SVGIG (reference sequence). The length of the CDR3 is 17 residues. The CDR3 here is CAWSVPLAGLSESEQYF. The CDR3 DNA sequence: TGTGCCTGGAGTGTACCCCTAGCGGGGCTGTCGGAGAGCGAGCAGTACTTC.

The rearrangement joins TRBV25-1 to TRBJ1-6; 8 nucleotides match TRBD1. The germline CDR1 and CDR2 sequences are MGHDK and SYGVNS. CDR3 length equals 14 residues. The trim removed 6 bases at V and 10 bases at J, leaving 8 bases unmatched. The CDR3, as DNA: TGTGCCAGCAGAATGGCAGGGGGCCGCTCACCCCTCCACTTT. It is translated as CASRMAGGRSPLHF.

The rearrangement uses TRBV9 and TRBJ2-3, with unresolved D. Germline V lookup: CDR1 SGDLS, CDR2 YYNGEE. Trimming cost V 0 bases and J 4 bases, with 9 bases left between them. This CDR3 has 14 residues. Here the CDR3 reads CASSVDGLADTQYF. The CDR3 DNA sequence: TGTGCCAGCAGCGTAGACGGCCTCGCAGATACGCAGTATTTT. The entire variable domain, with the rest obtained from reference TRBV9 and TRBJ2-3, is as follows: DSGVTQTPKHLITATGQRVTLRCSPRSGDLSVYWYQQSLDQGLQFLIQYYNGEERAKGNILERFSAQQFPDLHSELNLSSLELGDSALYFCASSVDGLADTQYFGPGTRLTVL.

The chain joins TRBV29-1 to TRBJ1-5; 7 nucleotides align to TRBD1. The CDR3 contains 15 residues. Looked up from germline, CDR1 is SQVTM and CDR2 is ANQGSEA. V lost 2 bases and J lost 2; bases outside the gene matches: 6. CDR3 DNA: TGCAGCGTTGAACATGGGACAGAACGCAATCAGCCCCAGCATTTT. This encodes CSVEHGTERNQPQHF.

This CDR3 is CASSLRGSGANVLTF. CDR3 DNA sequence: TGTGCCAGCTCCTTGAGGGGATCTGGGGCCAACGTCCTGACTTTC. The J gene is TRBJ2-6, the V gene TRBV9; D is possibly TRBD1 or TRBD2 (5 bases each). Deletions cut 7 bases from V and 1 base from J, with 12 bases between. Germline V CDR1 and CDR2: SGDLS, YYNGEE. CDR3 length: 15 amino acids.

The rearrangement uses TRBV7-2 and TRBJ2-7; a possible D gene is TRBD2 (6 bases). V was clipped by 3 bases and J by 3 bases, with 21 bases between them. CDR3 length: 17 amino acids. Germline CDR1 SGHTA, CDR2 FQGNSA. Here the CDR3 reads CASSLTSTGTALYEQYF. CDR3 nucleotide sequence: TGTGCCAGCAGCTTGACTAGTACCGGGACTGCACTCTACGAGCAGTACTTC.

About this clone: A read error may explain this, as a much larger clone is one base away. This chain connects TRBV5-4 to TRBJ2-3; no reliable D call. Germline CDR1 and CDR2: SGHNT and YYREEE (reference sequence). The CDR3 contains 11 residues. Between the trimmed V and J ends, which lost 1 base and 3 bases, there was a span of 0 bases. The CDR3 loop reads CASSLTDTQYF. In DNA form, the CDR3 reads TGTGCCAGCAGCTTGACAGATACGCAGTATTTT.

The rearrangement links TRBV2 to TRBJ1-5; no clear D gene. Germline V gene sequence: CDR1 SNHLY, CDR2 FYNNEI. This CDR3 contains 15 residues. Trimming took 6 bases from V and 2 from J, leaving 14 bases between them. The CDR3 loop reads CASSASGLGNQPQHF. The CDR3 coding sequence is TGTGCCAGCAGCGCAAGTGGCTTAGGCAATCAGCCCCAGCATTTT.

This clone came up once. The chain employs TRBV5-4 and TRBJ1-1; tentative D call: TRBD1 (6 bases). The CDR3 has 13 amino acids. Germline CDR1 reads SGHNT; CDR2 reads YYREEE (reference sequence). The V and J ends lost 0 bases and 3 bases respectively, with 6 bases between them. This CDR3 is CASSLAGDTEAFF. CDR3 in DNA: TGTGCCAGCAGCTTGGCAGGGGACACTGAAGCTTTCTTT.

V is TRBV27 and J is TRBJ2-2; TRBD1 aligns across 7 bases. The CDR3 totals 16 residues. Germline CDR1 and CDR2: MNHEY and SMNVEV (reference sequence). The V segment lost 5 bases and the J segment 1 base; nucleotides outside the gene matches: 7. CDR3 residues: CASSQPRTGNTGELFF. CDR3 in DNA: TGTGCCAGCAGTCAACCGCGGACAGGGAACACCGGGGAGCTGTTTTTT.

V usage is TRBV30 and J usage is TRBJ2-5; D not certain. Germline V CDR1 and CDR2: GTSNPN, SVGIG (reference sequence). The CDR3 is made up of 12 amino acids. V gave up 0 bases and J gave up 5 bases, with 7 bases separating them. The chain's CDR3 is CAWSVISETQYF. CDR3 in DNA: TGTGCCTGGAGTGTTATATCGGAGACCCAGTACTTC.

This clone was recorded once. This chain uses TRBV11-2 with TRBJ1-2; unclear D gene. Germline CDR1 SGHAT, CDR2 FQNNGV. This CDR3 has 16 residues. V lost 4 bases to trimming and J lost 4 bases, with 19 bases between them. CDR3 loop: CASSSSGIGRLYGYTF. CDR3 DNA sequence: TGTGCCAGCAGCTCCTCCGGAATTGGACGGCTCTATGGCTACACCTTC.

The chain combines TRBV5-1 with TRBJ1-1; D gene ambiguous. CDR1 SGHRS and CDR2 YFSETQ come from the germline V gene. The CDR3 runs 16 residues. The V end was cut by 3 bases, the J end by 1 base, with 16 bases between. DNA of the CDR3: TGCGCCAGCAGCTCGGATGCCATTGTAGGGAACACTGAAGCTTTCTTT. Its translation is CASSSDAIVGNTEAFF.

V is TRBV2 and J is TRBJ1-6; D call uncertain. Germline CDR1 and CDR2: SNHLY and FYNNEI. This CDR3 comprises 13 residues. V lost 2 bases to trimming and J lost 7 bases, with 6 bases between them. CDR3 sequence (DNA): TGTGCCAGCAGTGAACAAGGGAATTCACCCCTCCACTTT. It translates to CASSEQGNSPLHF.

The table lists this clone with a few counts. This chain connects TRBV5-8 to TRBJ2-6; D not resolved. V shed 0 bases and J shed 1 base, with 5 bases lying between them. The CDR3 spans 15 residues. The germline CDR1 and CDR2 sequences are SGHTS and YDEGEE. As DNA, the CDR3 is TGTGCCAGCAGCTTGGAAGTATCTGGGGCCAACGTCCTGACTTTC. Protein sequence: CASSLEVSGANVLTF.

The V gene is TRBV7-6, the J gene TRBJ1-1; D not resolved. V was shortened by 1 base and J by 0 bases, with 6 bases between the two germline ends. Germline CDR1 is SGHVS and CDR2 is FNYEAQ. The CDR3 consists of 14 residues. This CDR3 reads CASSLGYMNTEAFF. CDR3 bases: TGTGCCAGCAGCTTAGGATACATGAACACTGAAGCTTTCTTT. Supplemented by reference TRBV7-6 and TRBJ1-1, the full variable domain reads GAGVSQSPRYKVTKRGQDVALRCDPISGHVSLYWYRQALGQGPEFLTYFNYEAQQDKSGLPNDRFSAERPEGSISTLTIQRTEQRDSAMYRCASSLGYMNTEAFFGQGTRLTVV.